One sample yielded the 29 T cell receptor beta chains listed below, sequenced in a study of graft-versus-host responses after intestinal transplantation. Investigators treated the graft tissue so that it released intraepithelial and lamina propria lymphocytes. Profiling relied on immunoSEQ multiplex PCR, and the TCRdb table lists in-frame clones only, not all of them. The sample yields almost 30,000 clones, 60% to 85% seen once. The sequencing used ileum tissue, collected 98 days after intestinal transplantation. Receptors were obtained from a human patient who received an intestinal transplant, so some T cells may come from the graft donor.

This sequence joins TRBV6-6 and TRBJ1-1; a weak D match, TRBD1 (5 bases). The germline V gene encodes CDR1 MNHNY and CDR2 SVGAGI (reference sequence). V was pared by 2 bases and J by 0 bases, with 13 bases between. The CDR3 length is 16 residues. The CDR3 coding sequence is TGTGCCAGCAGTTACGGGGGGGTCGGGTTGAACACTGAAGCTTTCTTT. Amino acids: CASSYGGVGLNTEAFF.

In this sample, this clone is large. The chain combines TRBV19 with TRBJ1-4; 10 positions match TRBD1. The CDR3 covers 17 residues. J was trimmed by 0 bases and V by 6 bases; bases with no gene match: 7. The germline gives CDR1 LNHDA, CDR2 SQIVND (reference sequence). CDR3 DNA: TGTGCCAGTAGACCGCGGGACAGGGGAGCAACTAATGAAAAACTGTTTTTT. Translating it yields CASRPRDRGATNEKLFF.

V is TRBV2 and J is TRBJ1-3; no reliable D call. Trimming cost V 6 bases and J 2 bases, with 14 bases left between them. Germline-derived CDR1 and CDR2 are SNHLY and FYNNEI. This CDR3 is built from 15 residues. CDR3: CASSETRSAGNTIYF. CDR3 in DNA: TGTGCCAGCAGCGAAACTAGATCCGCTGGAAACACCATATATTTT.

The gene calls are TRBV19 and TRBJ2-1; D is perhaps TRBD1 (5 bases). V lost 0 bases and J 12 bases, leaving 12 bases between the germline ends. The germline V gene has CDR1 LNHDA and CDR2 SQIVND (reference sequence). This CDR3 has 13 residues. The CDR3 protein is CASSIDLGTGQFF. The DNA of the CDR3 is TGTGCCAGTAGTATAGATCTGGGAACAGGGCAGTTCTTC.

The chain has TRBV11-3 and TRBJ2-7; no definite D call. From germline, CDR1 is SGHNT and CDR2 YENEEA. The CDR3 is 13 residues long. V lost 5 bases, J lost 1 base, and 9 bases lay in between. As DNA, the CDR3 is TGTGCCAGCAGCGATAGGACGTCCTACGAGCAGTACTTC. This sequence encodes CASSDRTSYEQYF. The whole variable domain, filled in from reference TRBV11-3 and TRBJ2-7, reads EAGVVQSPRYKIIEKKQPVAFWCNPISGHNTLYWYLQNLGQGPELLIRYENEEAVDDSQLPKDRFSAERLKGVDSTLKIQPAELGDSAVYLCASSDRTSYEQYFGPGTRLTVT.

The rearrangement links TRBV2 to TRBJ1-1; D is possibly TRBD1 (5 bases). V was pared by 3 bases and J by 6 bases, with 17 bases between. The CDR3 contains 15 residues. The V gene's germline CDR1 is SNHLY and CDR2 FYNNEI. CDR3 nucleotides: TGTGCCAGCAGTGATTCGGGAGGGGTTGGGGCTGAAGCTTTCTTT. Translation gives CASSDSGGVGAEAFF.

A few counts support this clone. This chain joins TRBV18 and TRBJ1-2; D not resolved. The V gene's germline CDR1 is KGHSH and CDR2 LQKENI. V was pared by 2 bases and J by 8 bases, with 15 bases between. The CDR3 has 14 amino acids. The CDR3 nucleotides are TGTGCCAGCTCACCATCATTTGGGATTGGAGGCTACACCTTC. It translates to CASSPSFGIGGYTF.

This clone was seen only once. The genes are TRBV5-6 and TRBJ2-7; TRBD1 matches 7 bases. The CDR3 runs 14 residues. Trimming at V came to 2 bases and at J to 4 bases, leaving 6 bases not matched to a gene. Germline V gene lookup returns CDR1 SGHDT and CDR2 YYEEEE. CDR3: CASSFSGTDYEQYF. CDR3 sequence (DNA): TGTGCCAGCAGCTTTTCCGGGACAGATTACGAGCAGTACTTC.

This chain joins TRBV9 and TRBJ2-5; TRBD1 matches at 8 bases. With 3 bases clipped from V and 3 bases from J, the junction kept 4 bases outside the gene matches. Germline V gene lookup returns CDR1 SGDLS and CDR2 YYNGEE. This CDR3 region has 14 residues. In nucleotides, the CDR3 is TGTGCCAGCAGCGCGGACAGGGTTGAAGAGACCCAGTACTTC. This codes for CASSADRVEETQYF. The variable domain in full, completed from reference TRBV9 and TRBJ2-5, reads DSGVTQTPKHLITATGQRVTLRCSPRSGDLSVYWYQQSLDQGLQFLIQYYNGEERAKGNILERFSAQQFPDLHSELNLSSLELGDSALYFCASSADRVEETQYFGPGTRLLVL.

V usage is TRBV29-1 and J usage is TRBJ2-7; a possible D gene is TRBD1 (5 bases). The V gene lost 6 bases and the J gene lost 5 bases, with 11 bases spanning the gap. The V gene's germline CDR1 is SQVTM and CDR2 ANQGSEA. This CDR3 spans 11 amino acids. DNA for the CDR3: TGCAGCGTAGGGGTCGGCGACGAGCAGTACTTC. This translates into CSVGVGDEQYF.

The chain recombines TRBV14 with TRBJ1-1, with D perhaps TRBD1 (5 bases). The length of the CDR3 is 13 residues. Between the trimmed V and J ends, which lost 4 bases and 6 bases, there was a span of 12 bases. The germline V gene encodes CDR1 SGHDN and CDR2 FVKESK. The CDR3 region is CASSPGGNSEAFF. The CDR3 bases are TGTGCCAGCAGCCCCGGGGGGAATTCTGAAGCTTTCTTT.

The chain couples TRBV5-1 to TRBJ1-1; a possible D gene is TRBD1 (5 bases). CDR3 length equals 17 residues. Germline V gene sequence: CDR1 SGHRS, CDR2 YFSETQ. Trimming removed 1 base from V and 1 base from J, with 17 bases in between. CDR3 sequence (DNA): TGCGCCAGCAGCTTGATTGTCCTTCGTCAGGGGAACACTGAAGCTTTCTTT. Translation gives CASSLIVLRQGNTEAFF.

Here the CDR3 reads CASSIGVSFYGYTF. CDR3 DNA sequence: TGTGCCAGTAGTATAGGGGTCAGCTTCTATGGCTACACCTTC. The rearrangement links TRBV19 to TRBJ1-2, with D unclear. The length of the CDR3 is 14 residues. V was trimmed by 1 base and J by 4 bases, leaving 10 bases between them. The V gene's germline CDR1 is LNHDA and CDR2 SQIVND (reference sequence).

The chain links TRBV10-1 to TRBJ1-5; the D gene is possibly TRBD1 (6 bases). V was shortened by 4 bases and J by 2 bases, with 30 bases between the two germline ends. Germline CDR1 reads WNHNN; CDR2 reads SYGVQD (reference sequence). The CDR3 covers 21 residues. For the CDR3, the DNA is TGCGCCAGCAGTGTACTCGTATACAGGGTAAAGATTCGGGTGCGCAATCAGCCCCAGCATTTT. Amino acid sequence: CASSVLVYRVKIRVRNQPQHF.

This clone was recorded only once. The chain recombines TRBV9 with TRBJ2-3; unclear D gene. The CDR3 has 13 amino acids. Trimming took 2 bases from V and 3 from J, leaving 7 bases between them. Germline V CDR1 and CDR2: SGDLS, YYNGEE. DNA for the CDR3: TGTGCCAGCAGCGTGACTGATACAGATACGCAGTATTTT. Protein sequence: CASSVTDTDTQYF.

The chain uses TRBV2 and TRBJ1-2; 8 bases fit TRBD1. The CDR3 covers 16 residues. Trimming cost V 8 bases and J 4 bases; bases outside gene matches: 15. CDR1 is SNHLY, CDR2 FYNNEI, per germline. The CDR3 nucleotides are TGTGCCAGCCTTTACGAACAGGGGGGCCCTCGCTATGGCTACACCTTC. Its protein product is CASLYEQGGPRYGYTF.

The chain couples TRBV2 to TRBJ1-5; 7 nucleotides match TRBD1. V shed 6 bases and J 0 bases; nucleotides not matched to a gene: 2. CDR1 and CDR2 from the germline V gene are SNHLY and FYNNEI. The CDR3 extends over 14 amino acids. The CDR3 region has the DNA TGTGCCAGCAGGGACAGGTCTAGCAATCAGCCCCAGCATTTT. This codes for CASRDRSSNQPQHF.

As DNA, the CDR3 is TGCGCCAGCAGTGGAGAGGGGGGGTTCTCTGGGGCCAACGTCCTGACTTTC. It specifies CASSGEGGFSGANVLTF. The V and J genes are TRBV10-2 and TRBJ2-6, with a possible D match to TRBD2 (7 bases). This CDR3 has 17 amino acids. V was pared by 4 bases and J by 0 bases, with 13 bases between. Germline V gene lookup returns CDR1 WSHSY and CDR2 SAAADI.

J is TRBJ1-2 and V is TRBV19; tentatively, D is TRBD1 (6 bases). This CDR3 region has 13 residues. V was clipped by 6 bases and J by 7 bases, with 15 bases between them. The germline V gene encodes CDR1 LNHDA and CDR2 SQIVND (reference sequence). The chain's CDR3 is CASSLTGPSGYTF. Written as DNA, the CDR3 is TGTGCCAGTAGCCTAACAGGGCCCAGTGGCTACACCTTC.

The genes are TRBV2 and TRBJ1-1, with no clear D. V was trimmed by 8 bases and J by 0 bases, leaving 7 bases between them. In germline, CDR1 is SNHLY, CDR2 FYNNEI. This CDR3 is built from 12 residues. The CDR3 region is CASSPLNTEAFF. In DNA, the CDR3 is TGTGCCAGCTCACCGCTGAACACTGAAGCTTTCTTT.

J is TRBJ2-5 and V is TRBV18, with 8 bases fitting TRBD1. V lost 4 bases, J lost 3 bases, and 7 bases stayed unmatched. The CDR3 extends over 15 amino acids. CDR1 is KGHSH and CDR2 is LQKENI in the germline V gene. For the CDR3, the DNA is TGTGCCAGCTCACTGCTCCGACAGGGGAAAGAGACCCAGTACTTC. Residues: CASSLLRQGKETQYF.

The CDR3 loop reads CASSRASGGGCSYNEQFF. The CDR3 bases are TGTGCCAGCAGCAGGGCTAGCGGGGGGGGATGCTCCTACAATGAGCAGTTCTTC. The chain carries TRBV21-1 and TRBJ2-1; the table's D call of TRBD2 was not tested on the DNA. TRBV21-1 is deemed a pseudogene. The CDR3 spans 18 residues.

This chain links TRBV30 with TRBJ1-2; no firm D call. V was trimmed by 5 bases and J by 1 base, leaving 11 bases between them. Germline V gene data show CDR1 as GTSNPN and CDR2 as SVGIG (reference sequence). The length of the CDR3 is 13 residues. CDR3 DNA sequence: TGTGCCTGGCGAGGAGGTTTTAACTATGGCTACACCTTC. Protein: CAWRGGFNYGYTF.

This chain connects TRBV6-1 to TRBJ2-7; 7 nucleotides match TRBD1. V was pared by 5 bases and J by 3 bases, with 7 bases of the junction left unmatched. CDR1 and CDR2 (germline): MNHNS, SASEGT. The CDR3 sequence is 14 residues long. The CDR3 sequence is CASSTLRDSYEQYF. The CDR3, as DNA: TGTGCCAGCAGTACACTCCGGGACAGCTACGAGCAGTACTTC.

The V call is TRBV5-1, the J call TRBJ1-6, with D perhaps matching TRBD1 (5 bases). V was pared by 0 bases and J by 10 bases, with 8 bases between. CDR1 is SGHRS, CDR2 YFSETQ, per germline. This CDR3 region has 13 residues. CDR3 protein: CASSLERGSPLHF. In DNA, the CDR3 is TGCGCCAGCAGCTTGGAACGGGGGTCACCCCTCCACTTT. Full variable domain (remainder filled in from reference TRBV5-1 and TRBJ1-6): KAGVTQTPRYLIKTRGQQVTLSCSPISGHRSVSWYQQTPGQGLQFLFEYFSETQRNKGNFPGRFSGRQFSNSRSEMNVSTLELGDSALYLCASSLERGSPLHFGNGTRLTVT.

The V call is TRBV7-8, the J call TRBJ2-7, with TRBD2 as a possible D gene (6 bases). The germline gives CDR1 SGHVS, CDR2 FQNEAQ. V lost 5 bases and J lost 4, with 18 bases in between. The CDR3 is made up of 15 amino acids. This CDR3 reads CASSIYGGTPYEQYF. CDR3 sequence (DNA): TGTGCCAGCAGCATCTATGGAGGGACTCCTTACGAGCAGTACTTC. Full variable domain (outside the CDR3, taken from reference TRBV7-8 and TRBJ2-7): GAGVSQSPRYKVAKRGQDVALRCDPISGHVSLFWYQQALGQGPEFLTYFQNEAQLDKSGLPSDRFFAERPEGSVSTLKIQRTQQEDSAVYLCASSIYGGTPYEQYFGPGTRLTVT.

The chain uses TRBV4-3 and TRBJ1-2, with D unclear. In germline, CDR1 is LGHNA, CDR2 YSLEER. The CDR3 has 15 residues. Between the trimmed V and J ends, which lost 1 base and 7 bases, there was a span of 16 bases. Written as DNA, the CDR3 is TGCGCCAGCAGCCAAGGCCCTTTATCGATTGTTGGCTACACCTTC. Translation: CASSQGPLSIVGYTF.

This chain uses TRBV30 with TRBJ1-2, with D possibly being TRBD1 (6 bases). The CDR3 totals 13 residues. V was shortened by 1 base and J by 5 bases, with 11 bases between the two germline ends. Germline CDR1 reads GTSNPN; CDR2 reads SVGIG (reference sequence). CDR3 coding DNA: TGTGCCTGGAGTGAACAGGGACAATATGGCTACACCTTC. It encodes CAWSEQGQYGYTF. Looking up the rest from reference TRBV30 and TRBJ1-2 gives the full variable domain: SQTIHQWPATLVQPVGSPLSLECTVEGTSNPNLYWYRQAAGRGLQLLFYSVGIGQISSEVPQNLSASRPQDRQFILSSKKLLLSDSGFYLCAWSEQGQYGYTFGSGTRLTVV.

The V gene is TRBV5-5, the J gene TRBJ1-5, with D possibly being TRBD1 (5 bases). The CDR3 loop spans 14 amino acids. Per the germline V gene, CDR1 is SGHKS and CDR2 is YYEKEE (reference sequence). V was trimmed by 2 bases and J by 6 bases, leaving 12 bases between them. DNA for the CDR3: TGTGCCAGCAGCTTTCAGGGAGAGGGTCAGCCCCAGCATTTT. This translates into CASSFQGEGQPQHF.